Listed here is a single TCR beta chain. The clone's antigen remains unknown. Base quality data are lacking; no much larger clone is found one base away. TCRbeta CDR3 regions were amplified from genomic DNA by means of the immunoSEQ Assay, a bias-controlled multiplex PCR. The study's own analysis went as follows. The number of nucleated cells in each sample was estimated by amplification of reference gene primers within the assay. Sequence reads were collapsed and filtered to measure the absolute abundance of every unique TCRbeta CDR3 rearrangement. For each sample, productive Simpson clonality was calculated by taking the square root of Simpson's diversity index across productive rearrangements. TCRdb mirrors the immuneACCESS table, restricted to in-frame sequences. Some clones are absent from its copies; in checked studies, under half trace to an unresolved V gene, and the reason for the others is unknown. The DNA gave D and trimming, while V, J and clone size come from that table. For this sample the table gives 45,000 to 55,000 clones, of which 80% to 90% were detected only once. The ten biggest clones cover around 3.5% of the sample.

This entry comes from a study of blood T cell repertoires in COVID-19 (dated by TCRdb to the early 2020s). Regarding the research as a whole: Samples from collaborators originated in the United States, Italy and Spain and spanned both the acute and convalescent phases of COVID-19. The prospective study material was composed of cDNA or gDNA derived from T cells, B-cell-depleted T cells, or PBMCs. Subjects who had been exposed to COVID-19, were actively infected with it, or had recovered from it provided the deeply sampled blood TCRbeta repertoires that made up the dataset. The repertoires were released in a freely available public database meant as a resource for research on the immune response to SARS-CoV-2. Samples were obtained from the ongoing ImmuneRACE study (first 160 participants) and from some 1,300 subjects provided by 6 global collaborators. A de-identified subject ID, COVID-19 status, age in years and sex were almost always included in the sample metadata. HLA class I and class II types, where available, came from metadata supplied by the sample provider rather than from assay-based typing.

Whole blood was collected in K2EDTA tubes by collaborating institutions according to the institutions' own protocols. For TCRbeta analysis, collaborator samples were shipped as frozen whole blood, as isolated PBMCs, or as DNA extracted from either sample type. Summary of the overall study and its limitations: The amount of clinical and demographic metadata varied by source and participant and was provided uncurated.

What was sequenced was peripheral blood. This TCR came from a human donor in a cohort sampled during active COVID-19.

The CDR3 corresponds to CASSNEDWEGTTEAFF. The nucleotide sequence is TGTGCCAGCAGCAACGAAGACTGGGAGGGAACCACTGAAGCTTTCTTT. The rearranged segments are TRBV7-8 and TRBJ1-1, with the D segment identity uncertain. V loses 5 bases of germline sequence and J loses 4 bases, and the interval between the two ends is 20 bases. CDR1 and CDR2 were assigned from the germline V gene as SGHVS and FQNEAQ. The CDR3 contains 16 residues, cysteine and phenylalanine counted. Of all the DNA, just the CDR3 is kept, 48 bases in frame from base 1.